These T cell receptor beta chains were read from a single sample in a study of OX40 agonist ivuxolimab in advanced cancers. Assay: immunoSEQ multiplex PCR; the TCRdb copy retains only in-frame clones and omits some. The sample includes about 69,000 clones, more than 70% of them seen just once. Sequencing used CD4+ or CD8+ T cells sorted from blood, obtained in a trial of the OX40 agonist ivuxolimab. These receptors all stem from an adult with an advanced solid tumor such as melanoma, head and neck, liver or kidney cancer. The CDR3 runs from the conserved cysteine through the conserved F or W. A D gene is named only where the DNA matches it firmly. Clone size is stated in some rows and not others, as once, few, many or a class when expanded.

TRBV5-1	14	TRBJ2-2	NA	few	TGCGCCAGCAGAACAGGGTCGAACACCGGGGAGCTGTTTTTT	CASRTGSNTGELFF
TRBV19	17	TRBJ2-5	TRBD2	NA	TGTGCCAGTAGTATGGGGAACCTAGCGGGGGTTAGAGAGACCCAGTACTTC	CASSMGNLAGVRETQYF
TRBV6-5	10	TRBJ2-3	NA	NA	TGTGCCAGCAGACCGGGCACGCAGTATTTT	CASRPGTQYF
TRBV12-5	13	TRBJ2-7	NA	NA	TGTGCTAGTGGTTCCTCCGGGGCCTACGAGCAGTACTTC	CASGSSGAYEQYF
TRBV6-1	15	TRBJ1-2	NA	NA	TGTGCCAGCAGTGACTCTGGGGCCACCATCTATGGCTACACCTTC	CASSDSGATIYGYTF
TRBV11-1	14	TRBJ1-2	NA	NA	TGTGCCAGCAGCAAAGACAGAAATATCTATGGCTACACCTTC	CASSKDRNIYGYTF
TRBV5-1	14	TRBJ1-5	NA	NA	TGCGCCAGCAGCCCATCCGGAGGCAATCAGCCCCAGCATTTT	CASSPSGGNQPQHF
TRBV5-8	17	TRBJ2-2	NA	NA	TGTGCCAGCAGCCGATATTTTGGTCAGAAAGTAACCGGGGAGCTGTTTTTT	CASSRYFGQKVTGELFF
TRBV5-4	17	TRBJ2-3	TRBD2	once	TGTGCCAGCAGCTTACTTTGGCTAGCGGGGGGGCAAGATACGCAGTATTTT	CASSLLWLAGGQDTQYF
TRBV19	14	TRBJ2-1	TRBD1	once	TGTGCCAGTAGTGGGACAGGGGAAGACAATGAGCAGTTCTTC	CASSGTGEDNEQFF
TRBV9	15	TRBJ2-3	NA	NA	TGTGCCAGCAGCACAGCCGGGACTCTTTCAGATACGCAGTATTTT	CASSTAGTLSDTQYF
TRBV28	13	TRBJ2-1	NA	NA	TGTGCCAGCAGTGGGGACCCCTCCAATGAGCAGTTCTTC	CASSGDPSNEQFF
TRBV5-1	14	TRBJ1-3	NA	NA	TGCGCCAGCAGCTCCAGGGAAGGGGGAAACACCATATATTTT	CASSSREGGNTIYF
TRBV2	15	TRBJ2-7	TRBD2	NA	TGTGCCAGCAGTGAAAGCCCGACTAGCGCGGGCGAGCAGTACTTC	CASSESPTSAGEQYF
TRBV5-6	16	TRBJ1-1	TRBD1	NA	TGTGCCAGCAGCCCCGTGACAGGGCGGGGGAACACTGAAGCTTTCTTT	CASSPVTGRGNTEAFF
TRBV7-9	14	TRBJ2-3	NA	NA	TGTGCCAGCCTCGCCGGGGGAAGCACAGATACGCAGTATTTT	CASLAGGSTDTQYF
TRBV6-1	12	TRBJ1-1	NA	NA	TGTGCCAGCAGTCTACGGGGGACTGAAGCTTTCTTT	CASSLRGTEAFF
TRBV2	15	TRBJ2-7	NA	once	TGTGCCAGCAGTGAGGAAGGGATCGTTGGGTACGAGCAGTACTTC	CASSEEGIVGYEQYF
TRBV7-3	15	TRBJ2-3	TRBD2	NA	TGTGCCAGCAGCTTATCGGGGGGGCCGCTATATACGCAGTATTTT	CASSLSGGPLYTQYF
TRBV9	16	TRBJ1-2	TRBD1	NA	TGTGCCAGCCGTGGACAGGGAGGCCCTACTAACTATGGCTACACCTTC	CASRGQGGPTNYGYTF
TRBV7-9	15	TRBJ2-1	TRBD2	NA	TGTGCCAGCAGCCGGGCTAGCGGGGGGCACAATGAGCAGTTCTTC	CASSRASGGHNEQFF
TRBV11-3	14	TRBJ2-2	TRBD2	NA	TGTGCCAGCAGCTTTGGACTAGCGAACGGGGAGCTGTTTTTT	CASSFGLANGELFF
TRBV5-6	15	TRBJ2-7	NA	NA	TGTGCCAGCAGCTTTGCCCTCGGGACGGCCTTCGAGCAGTACTTC	CASSFALGTAFEQYF
TRBV5-8	17	TRBJ2-5	TRBD1	NA	TGTGCCAGCAGCCACGCCTCAGGGGGCTTTAGGGGAGAGACCCAGTACTTC	CASSHASGGFRGETQYF
TRBV11-3	17	TRBJ2-1	TRBD1	NA	TGTGCCAGCAGCTTCGGCGGGGGACAGGGGGCTTACAATGAGCAGTTCTTC	CASSFGGGQGAYNEQFF
TRBV11-3	19	TRBJ1-5	NA	NA	TGTGCCAGCAGCTTAGGGGACGGCGATAGAATAATGAGCAATCAGCCCCAGCATTTT	CASSLGDGDRIMSNQPQHF
TRBV12-5	14	TRBJ1-1	TRBD1	NA	TGTGCTAGTGGGGGGACAGGGCTGAACACTGAAGCTTTCTTT	CASGGTGLNTEAFF
TRBV6-5	11	TRBJ2-7	NA	NA	TGTGCCAGCAGGGACCCCTACGAGCAGTACTTC	CASRDPYEQYF
TRBV4-1	13	TRBJ1-3	NA	NA	TGCGCCAGCAGCCAAGAACGGGGAAACACCATATATTTT	CASSQERGNTIYF
TRBV28	11	TRBJ2-7	NA	NA	TGTGCCACCTCGTTTTACCACGAGCAGTACTTC	CATSFYHEQYF
TRBV5-1	14	TRBJ1-5	TRBD1	NA	TGCGCCAGCAGCCGAACAGGGGGCGATCAGCCCCAGCATTTT	CASSRTGGDQPQHF
TRBV6-5	14	TRBJ1-3	TRBD1	NA	TGTGCCAGCAGCGTAGACAGGGTTGGAAACACCATATATTTT	CASSVDRVGNTIYF
TRBV30	17	TRBJ2-2	TRBD1	once	TGTGCCTGGAGCTTTAACCAGGGGGCGACGACCACCGGGGAGCTGTTTTTT	CAWSFNQGATTTGELFF
TRBV12-2	15	TRBJ2-1	NA	NA	TGTGCAAGTCGCTTAGTCCTAGCGGGGCACAATGAGCAGTTCTTC	CASRLVLAGHNEQFF
TRBV25-1	15	TRBJ2-5	TRBD2	few	TGTGCCAGCAGTGAAGCTAGCGGGAGCTTAAAGACCCAGTACTTC	CASSEASGSLKTQYF
TRBV6-5	12	TRBJ2-7	NA	NA	TGTGCCAGCAGTAGAGATGCCTACGAGCAGTACTTC	CASSRDAYEQYF
TRBV5-1	18	TRBJ2-3	TRBD2	once	TGCGCCAGCAGCAATCCGGGACTAGCGGGAGTAGGGGCAGATACGCAGTATTTT	CASSNPGLAGVGADTQYF
TRBV27	15	TRBJ2-5	NA	NA	TGTGCCAGCAGTCCCGGCAGCGGGTACCAAGAGACCCAGTACTTC	CASSPGSGYQETQYF
TRBV2	15	TRBJ1-1	NA	NA	TGTGCCAGTCCCGGGACACCAGGACGGGACACTGAAGCTTTCTTT	CASPGTPGRDTEAFF
TRBV29-1	11	TRBJ2-5	NA	NA	TGCAGCGTTGATAACCGGGAGACCCAGTACTTC	CSVDNRETQYF
TRBV2	15	TRBJ1-1	NA	NA	TGTGCCAGCAGCGGAGAGGGACAATCTCTCACTGAAGCTTTCTTT	CASSGEGQSLTEAFF
TRBV4-1	16	TRBJ2-3	NA	NA	TGCGCCAGCAGCCAAGAGGCAGGCTTACGCACAGATACGCAGTATTTT	CASSQEAGLRTDTQYF
TRBV18	15	TRBJ2-1	NA	NA	TGTGCCAGCTCACCGAGCGCTAGCTCCTACAATGAGCAGTTCTTC	CASSPSASSYNEQFF
TRBV7-9	14	TRBJ2-7	NA	NA	TGTGCCAGCAGCTTAGAGACAGGACTATACGAGCAGTACTTC	CASSLETGLYEQYF
TRBV5-4	17	TRBJ1-4	TRBD1	NA	TGTGCCAGCAGCCAAGGGGGCGTCCTGGGAGTAGGTGAAAAACTGTTTTTT	CASSQGGVLGVGEKLFF
TRBV2	12	TRBJ2-5	NA	NA	TGTGCCAGCAGTGAAGTTGAAGAGACCCAGTACTTC	CASSEVEETQYF
TRBV19	15	TRBJ2-2	NA	NA	TGTGCCAGTAGTATATCAGGGGGGCCCACCGGGGAGCTGTTTTTT	CASSISGGPTGELFF
TRBV27	13	TRBJ1-2	TRBD1	NA	TGTGCCAGCAGCCTGACAGGGAACTATGGCTACACCTTC	CASSLTGNYGYTF
TRBV6-5	13	TRBJ2-7	NA	NA	TGTGCCAGCAGTGGAGGGAACTCCTACGAGCAGTACTTC	CASSGGNSYEQYF
TRBV21-1	12	TRBJ2-7	NA	NA	TGTGCCAGTAGCGGGAGTGTCTACGAGCAGTACTTC	CASSGSVYEQYF
TRBV5-4	17	TRBJ1-1	NA	NA	TGTGCCAGCAGCGGCGCCCGGGACATCCCCGCGGGCACTGAAGCTTTCTTT	CASSGARDIPAGTEAFF
TRBV6-6	15	TRBJ1-1	TRBD1	NA	TGTGCCAGCAGTTACTCGACAGGGACGGGCACTGAAGCTTTCTTT	CASSYSTGTGTEAFF
TRBV29-1	13	TRBJ1-1	TRBD1	NA	TGCAGCGTTGAAAGGGGGCGGAACACTGAAGCTTTCTTT	CSVERGRNTEAFF